This T cell receptor (beta chain) was recorded in a study of cytomegalovirus exposure and HLA in healthy donors. The protocol was immunoSEQ multiplex PCR, while the TCRdb copy is restricted to in-frame clones and leaves out a portion. The table includes tens of thousands of clones, around 90% detected once. V lost 5 bases and J 0 bases, leaving 13 bases between the germline ends. The germline V gene encodes CDR1 MNHEY and CDR2 SMNVEV (reference sequence). There are 15 residues in the CDR3. The receptor was isolated from a man younger than 40 in good health and CMV-seronegative. The sample was PBMCs. This sequence joins TRBV27 and TRBJ1-1; tentative D call: TRBD1 (6 bases). CDR3 bases: TGTGCCAGCAGTGAGGGACACCGAATGAACACTGAAGCTTTCTTT. This gives the protein CASSEGHRMNTEAFF.